The 8 T cell receptor beta chains given below trace back to one sample, sequenced in a study of shared clonotypes between healthy human individuals (TCRdb year 2020). Library preparation used the immunoSEQ multiplex PCR assay. What TCRdb holds here is the immuneACCESS table cut down to in-frame rearrangements. Part of the clones is not present; checked against another copy, under half of the missing clones reflect an unresolved V gene, and the others are unexplained. The sample table records 800,000 to 1,200,000 clones; approximately 80% of these occur just once. Approximately 0.52% of the sample rests with the top ten. The specimen sequenced was memory CD4+ T cells from PBMCs. This sample's cell subset or site label indicates: CD45RA-negative fraction. These receptors originate from a man between 18 and 29 years old in good health. Some clones in this sample may be carry-over from other donors' samples.

The chain couples TRBV28 to TRBJ1-1; possibly TRBD1 for D (5 bases). The germline V gene has CDR1 MDHEN and CDR2 SYDVKM. The germline V and J ends were trimmed by 7 bases and 3 bases, with 12 bases remaining between them. The CDR3 is 13 residues long. The CDR3, as DNA: TGTGCCAGCAATACTCAGGGTCACACTGAAGCTTTCTTT. Residues: CASNTQGHTEAFF.

The gene calls are TRBV19 and TRBJ2-1; no reliable D call. Between the trimmed V and J ends, which lost 5 bases and 1 base, there was a span of 12 bases. Germline CDR1 is LNHDA and CDR2 is SQIVND (reference sequence). This CDR3 region has 15 residues. In DNA, the CDR3 is TGTGCCAGTAGTCCGACAACACTTTCCTACAATGAGCAGTTCTTC. Its translation is CASSPTTLSYNEQFF.

This chain connects TRBV9 to TRBJ2-3; D gene uncertain. The CDR3 runs to 14 residues. Trimming removed 3 bases at V and 4 bases at J, with 12 bases between. Germline-derived CDR1 and CDR2 are SGDLS and YYNGEE. The CDR3: CASSGVSWADTQYF. The CDR3 DNA sequence: TGTGCCAGCAGCGGGGTCTCCTGGGCAGATACGCAGTATTTT.

The chain couples TRBV10-3 to TRBJ1-1, with no clear D. V lost 4 bases, J lost 0 bases, and 9 bases lay in between. From germline, CDR1 is ENHRY and CDR2 SYGVKD. The CDR3 runs to 14 residues. The CDR3 sequence is CAISGAEMNTEAFF. The CDR3 region has the DNA TGTGCCATCAGTGGAGCAGAAATGAACACTGAAGCTTTCTTT.

The chain recombines TRBV5-1 with TRBJ2-2; 9 bases map to TRBD1. The CDR3 extends over 16 amino acids. The J segment lost 2 bases and the V segment lost 4 bases, leaving 6 bases of the junction unmatched. CDR1 SGHRS and CDR2 YFSETQ come from the germline V gene. CDR3 DNA: TGCGCCAGCAGCATAAGGACAGGGGTAAACACCGGGGAGCTGTTTTTT. It yields the protein CASSIRTGVNTGELFF.

As to this clone: The junction shows a germline mismatch at one end, possibly a read error. Other DNA sequences of this sample code for an identical CDR3. The CDR3 DNA is TGTGCCAGCAGTCAAACAGGGGGTGGTGAAAAGCTGTTTTTT. It yields the protein CASSQTGGGEKLFF. The rearrangement links TRBV7-2 to TRBJ1-4; TRBD1 matches 8 bases. The CDR3 is made up of 14 amino acids. Germline V lookup: CDR1 SGHTA, CDR2 FQGNSA.

V usage is TRBV19 and J usage is TRBJ2-7; 10 nucleotides agree with TRBD1. Per germline, CDR1 LNHDA and CDR2 SQIVND (reference sequence). V gave up 7 bases and J gave up 6 bases; unmatched junction bases: 9. CDR3 length: 14 residues. The CDR3 DNA follows: TGTGCCAGTACCGATCGACAGGGGGCTCGCGAGCAGTACTTC. Amino acids: CASTDRQGAREQYF.

In the case of this clone: The sample contains more than one DNA sequence encoding this CDR3. The chain links TRBV5-1 to TRBJ2-5; 13 bases match TRBD2. Germline-derived CDR1 and CDR2 are SGHRS and YFSETQ. J lost 5 bases, V lost 4 bases, and 8 bases had no gene match. The CDR3 spans 16 residues. The DNA of the CDR3 is TGCGCCAGCAGCCCCGGACTAGCGGGAGAAGGGGAGACCCAGTACTTC. Its translation: CASSPGLAGEGETQYF.